These 17 T cell receptor beta chains share one sample of origin, sequenced in a study of blood T cell repertoires in COVID-19. The repertoire was sequenced with immunoSEQ multiplex PCR; TCRdb's copy has only in-frame clones and lacks some. Of about 230,000 clones in the sample, approximately 82% were seen once. The sequenced sample consisted of peripheral blood. These receptors originate from a woman aged 70-85 years with active or convalescent COVID-19.

This chain connects TRBV30 to TRBJ2-2, with TRBD1 matching over 9 bases. V trimming: 7 bases; J trimming: 7 bases; junction bases outside the gene matches: 7. This CDR3 comprises 13 residues. Looked up from germline, CDR1 is GTSNPN and CDR2 is SVGIG (reference sequence). The CDR3 DNA sequence: TGTGCCTTAGACAGGGGGGAAGGCGGGGAGCTGTTTTTT. Amino acid sequence: CALDRGEGGELFF.

This chain uses TRBV5-4 with TRBJ2-3; TRBD2 aligns across 13 bases. The CDR3 loop spans 15 amino acids. The junction had 10 bases not matched to a gene; V was cut back by 4 bases and J by 11 bases. Germline V gene lookup returns CDR1 SGHNT and CDR2 YYREEE (reference sequence). The CDR3 nucleotides are TGTGCCAGCAGCACGAAAGGGACTAGCGGGATCGGGCAGTATTTT. Translation: CASSTKGTSGIGQYF.

The chain combines TRBV6-5 with TRBJ2-4; possibly TRBD1 for D (5 bases). V shed 6 bases and J shed 8 bases, with 17 bases lying between them. The CDR3 extends over 14 amino acids. Germline CDR1 and CDR2: MNHEY and SVGAGI. The DNA of the CDR3 is TGTGCCAGCAGCCCAGACAGATCCCTAGACATTCAGTACTTC. Residues: CASSPDRSLDIQYF.

This clone was detected once. This chain connects TRBV6-5 to TRBJ1-2; 7 bases line up with TRBD1. The V segment lost 11 bases and the J segment 6 bases; nucleotides outside the gene matches: 12. Germline-derived CDR1 and CDR2 are MNHEY and SVGAGI. CDR3 length: 13 residues. The CDR3 DNA is TGTGCCTCTTACCAGGGGGGTAGGGATGGCTACACCTTC. Its protein is CASYQGGRDGYTF.

The V and J genes are TRBV7-9 and TRBJ2-3, with D unresolved. Trimming took 5 bases from V and 2 from J, leaving 11 bases between them. This CDR3 region has 14 residues. CDR1 SEHNR and CDR2 FQNEAQ come from the germline V gene (reference sequence). CDR3: CASSHDIPTDTQYF. The CDR3 DNA reads as TGTGCCAGCAGCCACGACATCCCCACAGATACGCAGTATTTT.

A few counts support this clone. This chain connects TRBV7-2 to TRBJ1-5, with 7 bases identical to TRBD1. This CDR3 contains 16 residues. Germline values: CDR1 SGHTA, CDR2 FQGNSA. J was trimmed by 5 bases and V by 4 bases; bases with no gene match: 11. DNA for the CDR3: TGTGCCAGCAGCTCACGAGATGTAACAGGGGATCAGCCCCAGCATTTT. Residues: CASSSRDVTGDQPQHF.

This chain connects TRBV7-7 to TRBJ2-5; a weak D match, TRBD2 (7 bases). CDR1 is SSHAT and CDR2 is FNYEAQ in the germline V gene (reference sequence). The CDR3 consists of 16 residues. The V end lost 2 bases, the J end lost 3 bases, and 16 bases lay between the germline ends. The CDR3 region is CASSLQGGGNKETQYF. In DNA form, the CDR3 reads TGTGCCAGCAGCTTACAGGGCGGGGGCAACAAAGAGACCCAGTACTTC. The whole variable domain, remainder taken from reference TRBV7-7 and TRBJ2-5, is GAGVSQSPRYKVTKRGQDVTLRCDPISSHATLYWYQQALGQGPEFLTYFNYEAQPDKSGLPSDRFSAERPEGSISTLTIQRTEQRDSAMYRCASSLQGGGNKETQYFGPGTRLLVL.

The chain employs TRBV24-1 and TRBJ1-5; 8 nucleotides align to TRBD1. Germline V CDR1 and CDR2: KGHDR, SFDVKD. Trimming cost V 7 bases and J 6 bases; bases outside gene matches: 7. CDR3 size: 14 residues. The CDR3 DNA sequence: TGTGCCACCAGCGACCGGACAGGGACTCAGCCCCAGCATTTT. Its protein product is CATSDRTGTQPQHF.

Only one count was recorded for this clone. The genes are TRBV6-6 and TRBJ2-7, with TRBD2 identical over 14 bases. The ends lost 6 bases at V and 3 bases at J; junction bases unmatched: 7. Germline CDR1 reads MNHNY; CDR2 reads SVGAGI (reference sequence). The CDR3 sequence is 16 residues long. CDR3 protein: CASSPIGTSGSYEQYF. For the CDR3, the DNA is TGTGCCAGCAGCCCTATCGGGACTAGCGGGAGCTACGAGCAGTACTTC.

The V gene is TRBV29-1, the J gene TRBJ2-1, with 9 bases lining up with TRBD2. The CDR3 runs to 14 residues. After removal of 6 bases from V and 10 bases from J, the junction contained 13 bases not matched to a gene. Germline loops: CDR1 SQVTM, CDR2 ANQGSEA. CDR3 amino acids: CSVEGGRVLTEQFF. For the CDR3, the DNA is TGCAGCGTGGAGGGCGGGAGGGTCCTTACGGAGCAGTTCTTC.

The rearrangement links TRBV9 to TRBJ1-2; 12 bases line up with TRBD1. Germline V gene lookup returns CDR1 SGDLS and CDR2 YYNGEE. The V and J ends lost 2 bases and 3 bases, in that order; junction bases with no gene match: 14. This CDR3 region has 19 residues. In nucleotides, the CDR3 is TGTGCCAGCAGCGTTAAAACAAGGAGGGACAGGGGGCGCGACTATGGCTACACCTTC. This encodes CASSVKTRRDRGRDYGYTF. Drawing the rest from reference TRBV9 and TRBJ1-2, the complete variable domain is DSGVTQTPKHLITATGQRVTLRCSPRSGDLSVYWYQQSLDQGLQFLIQYYNGEERAKGNILERFSAQQFPDLHSELNLSSLELGDSALYFCASSVKTRRDRGRDYGYTFGSGTRLTVV.

The rearrangement uses TRBV7-2 and TRBJ1-1; tentative D call: TRBD1 (6 bases). CDR1 is SGHTA, CDR2 FQGNSA, per germline. The length of the CDR3 is 13 residues. V was shortened by 5 bases and J by 1 base, with 8 bases between the two germline ends. The CDR3, as DNA: TGTGCCAGCAGCGGACAGTGGAACACTGAAGCTTTCTTT. Protein sequence: CASSGQWNTEAFF.

The chain joins TRBV27 to TRBJ1-1; D is perhaps TRBD1 (5 bases). Germline lookup yields CDR1 MNHEY and CDR2 SMNVEV (reference sequence). The germline V and J ends were trimmed by 2 bases and 5 bases, with 9 bases remaining between them. This CDR3 is 13 amino acids long. CDR3 sequence: CASSLQGLTEAFF. The CDR3 coding sequence is TGTGCCAGCAGTTTACAGGGTCTTACTGAAGCTTTCTTT.

The CDR3 DNA reads TGTGCCAGCAGCGTAGGAGGGGGGGATGAAAAACTGTTTTTT. This sequence encodes CASSVGGGDEKLFF. The chain employs TRBV9 and TRBJ1-4; a possible D gene is TRBD1 (6 bases). Germline values: CDR1 SGDLS, CDR2 YYNGEE. V was clipped by 0 bases and J by 6 bases, with 9 bases between them. This CDR3 is built from 14 residues.

The chain links TRBV5-1 to TRBJ2-3, with 7 positions matching TRBD1. The V and J ends lost 4 bases and 6 bases, in that order; junction bases with no gene match: 14. CDR1 and CDR2 from the germline V gene are SGHRS and YFSETQ. This CDR3 has 16 residues. CDR3 sequence reads: CASSTRQGPKGDTQYF. CDR3 DNA: TGCGCCAGCAGCACGCGACAGGGCCCGAAGGGGGATACGCAGTATTTT.

The genes are TRBV5-1 and TRBJ1-3; D remains ambiguous. Deletions cut 4 bases from V and 1 base from J, with 9 bases between. The CDR3 has 14 amino acids. The germline V gene encodes CDR1 SGHRS and CDR2 YFSETQ. The CDR3 DNA reads TGCGCCAGCAGCCCCTCCCTTTCTGGAAACACCATATATTTT. Encoded protein: CASSPSLSGNTIYF.

The rearrangement joins TRBV24-1 to TRBJ2-1; TRBD2 might be the D (5 bases). V was cut by 3 bases and J by 3 bases, with 11 bases left in between. The CDR3 has 15 residues. Germline V gene lookup returns CDR1 KGHDR and CDR2 SFDVKD. This CDR3 is CATSDGSAGYNEQFF. Written as DNA, the CDR3 is TGTGCCACCAGTGATGGGTCGGCGGGCTACAATGAGCAGTTCTTC.